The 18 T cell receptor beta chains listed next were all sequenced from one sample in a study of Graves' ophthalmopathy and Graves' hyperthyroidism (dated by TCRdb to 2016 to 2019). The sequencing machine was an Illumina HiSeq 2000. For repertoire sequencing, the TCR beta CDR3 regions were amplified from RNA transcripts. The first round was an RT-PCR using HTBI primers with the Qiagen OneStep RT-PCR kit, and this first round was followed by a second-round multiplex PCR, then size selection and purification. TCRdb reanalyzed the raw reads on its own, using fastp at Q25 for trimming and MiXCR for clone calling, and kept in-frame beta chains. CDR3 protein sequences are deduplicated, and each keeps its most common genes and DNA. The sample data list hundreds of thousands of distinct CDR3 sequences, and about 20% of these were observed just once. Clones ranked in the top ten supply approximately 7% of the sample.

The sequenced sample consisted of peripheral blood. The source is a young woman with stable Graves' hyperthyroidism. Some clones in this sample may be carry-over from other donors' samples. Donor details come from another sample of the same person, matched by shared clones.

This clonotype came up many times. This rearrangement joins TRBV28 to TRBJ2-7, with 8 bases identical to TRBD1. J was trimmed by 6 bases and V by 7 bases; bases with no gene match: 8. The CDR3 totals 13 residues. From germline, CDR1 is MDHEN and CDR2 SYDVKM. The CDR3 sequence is CASTDRAHGEQYF. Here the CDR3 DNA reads TGTGCCAGCACGGACAGGGCGCACGGCGAGCAGTACTTC.

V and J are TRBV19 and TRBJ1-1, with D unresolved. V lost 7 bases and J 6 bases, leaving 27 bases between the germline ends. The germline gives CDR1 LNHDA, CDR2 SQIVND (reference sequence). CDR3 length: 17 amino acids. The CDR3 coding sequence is TGTGCCAGTAACCATCAGAGAAGAGGGTGGGCGAGCCCTGAAGCTTTCTTT. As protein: CASNHQRRGWASPEAFF.

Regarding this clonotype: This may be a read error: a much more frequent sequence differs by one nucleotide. In DNA, the CDR3 is TGTGCCACCAGTGATGTGTTAACCGGGGAGCTGTTGTTT. Translation: CATSDVLTGELLF. The rearrangement joins TRBV24-1 to TRBJ2-2; D might be TRBD2 (5 bases). CDR3 length: 13 amino acids. The germline gives CDR1 KGHDR, CDR2 SFDVKD.

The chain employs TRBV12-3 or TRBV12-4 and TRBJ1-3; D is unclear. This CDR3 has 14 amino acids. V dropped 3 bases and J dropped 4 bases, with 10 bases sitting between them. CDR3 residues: CASSLPVSGNTIYF. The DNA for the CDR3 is TGTGCCAGCAGTTTGCCGGTCTCGGGAAACACCATATATTTT.

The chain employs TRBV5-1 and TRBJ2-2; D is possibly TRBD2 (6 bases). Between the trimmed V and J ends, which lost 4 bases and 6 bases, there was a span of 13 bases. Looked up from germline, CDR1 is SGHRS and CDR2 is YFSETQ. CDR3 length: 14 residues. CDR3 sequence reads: CASSRWGDAGELFF. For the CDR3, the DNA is TGCGCCAGCAGCCGGTGGGGGGATGCCGGGGAGCTGTTTTTT.

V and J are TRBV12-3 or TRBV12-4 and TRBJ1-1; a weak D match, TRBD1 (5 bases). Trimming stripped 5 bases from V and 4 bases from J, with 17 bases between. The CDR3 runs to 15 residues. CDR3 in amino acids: CASSPSGTRRTEAFF. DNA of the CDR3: TGTGCCAGCAGTCCATCCGGGACTAGACGCACTGAAGCTTTCTTT.

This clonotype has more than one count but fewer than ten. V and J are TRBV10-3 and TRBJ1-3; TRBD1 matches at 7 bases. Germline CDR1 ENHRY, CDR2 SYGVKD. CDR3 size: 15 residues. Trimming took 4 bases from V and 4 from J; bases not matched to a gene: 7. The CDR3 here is CAISGEGAVGNTIYF. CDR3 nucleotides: TGTGCCATCAGTGGAGAGGGGGCGGTGGGAAACACCATATATTTT.

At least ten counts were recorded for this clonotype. The CDR3 loop reads CASSHLVGQGNTEAFF. DNA for the CDR3: TGTGCCAGCAGCCACTTGGTAGGACAGGGAAACACTGAAGCTTTCTTT. The chain has TRBV11-2 and TRBJ1-1; 8 bases map to TRBD1. The CDR3 spans 16 residues. V shed 5 bases, J shed 2 bases, and the junction held 10 bases outside the gene matches. The germline CDR1 and CDR2 sequences are SGHAT and FQNNGV.

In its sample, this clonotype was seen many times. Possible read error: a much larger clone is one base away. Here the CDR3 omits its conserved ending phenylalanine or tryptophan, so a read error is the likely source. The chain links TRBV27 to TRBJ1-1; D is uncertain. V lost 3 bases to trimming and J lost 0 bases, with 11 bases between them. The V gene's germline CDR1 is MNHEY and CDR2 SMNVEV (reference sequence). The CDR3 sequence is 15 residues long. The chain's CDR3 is CASSFRNWVNTEAFL. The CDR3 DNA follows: TGTGCCAGCAGTTTTCGGAATTGGGTGAACACTGAAGCTTTCCTT.

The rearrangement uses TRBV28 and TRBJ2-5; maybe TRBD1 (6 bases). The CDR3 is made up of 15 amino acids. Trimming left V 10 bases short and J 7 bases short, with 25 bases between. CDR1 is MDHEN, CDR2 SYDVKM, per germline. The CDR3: CATVPPSDLGGTQYF. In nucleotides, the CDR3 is TGTGCCACCGTACCTCCTTCCGACCTAGGGGGGACCCAGTACTTC.

The CDR3 coding sequence is TGTGCCAGCAGTGAATCCGGTTCAGACACTGAAGCTTTCTTT. Translating gives CASSESGSDTEAFF. This sequence joins TRBV6-1 and TRBJ1-1; no clear D gene. The germline V and J ends were trimmed by 2 bases and 3 bases, with 10 bases remaining between them. Germline V gene lookup returns CDR1 MNHNS and CDR2 SASEGT. The CDR3 length is 14 residues.

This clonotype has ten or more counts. For the CDR3, the DNA is TGTGCCACCAGTGATTCGGGACGGCCTTTTGGCTACACCTTC. Translation gives CATSDSGRPFGYTF. This sequence joins TRBV24-1 and TRBJ1-2; perhaps TRBD1 as D (5 bases). CDR1 and CDR2 (germline): KGHDR, SFDVKD. V gave up 2 bases and J gave up 7 bases, with 13 bases separating them. The CDR3 extends over 14 amino acids.

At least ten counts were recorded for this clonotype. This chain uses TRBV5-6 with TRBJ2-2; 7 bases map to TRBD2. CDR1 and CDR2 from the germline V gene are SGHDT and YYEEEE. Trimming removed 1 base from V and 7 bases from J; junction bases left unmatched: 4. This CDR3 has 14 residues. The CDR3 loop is CASSLSLAVGELFF. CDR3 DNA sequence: TGTGCCAGCAGCTTGAGTCTAGCGGTCGGGGAGCTGTTTTTT.

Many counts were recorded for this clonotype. The CDR3 coding sequence is TGTGCCAGCAGCCCTTACAAAGGGGGCGTCACTGAAGCTTTCTTT. Protein product: CASSPYKGGVTEAFF. This chain uses TRBV7-9 with TRBJ1-1, with 7 nucleotides matching TRBD1. The CDR3 sequence is 15 residues long. Germline CDR1 reads SEHNR; CDR2 reads FQNEAQ (reference sequence). The J segment lost 4 bases and the V segment lost 5 bases, leaving 10 bases of the junction unmatched.

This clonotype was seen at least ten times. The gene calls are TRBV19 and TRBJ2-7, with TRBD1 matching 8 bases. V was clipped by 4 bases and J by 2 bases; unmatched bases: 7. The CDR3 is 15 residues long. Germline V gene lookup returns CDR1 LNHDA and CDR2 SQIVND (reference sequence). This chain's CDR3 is CASSTSHRGTYEQYF. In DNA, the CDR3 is TGTGCCAGTAGTACCTCGCACAGGGGGACCTACGAGCAGTACTTC. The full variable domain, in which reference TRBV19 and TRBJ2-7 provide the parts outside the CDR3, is DGGITQSPKYLFRKEGQNVTLSCEQNLNHDAMYWYRQDPGQGLRLIYYSQIVNDFQKGDIAEGYSVSREKKESFPLTVTSAQKNPTAFYLCASSTSHRGTYEQYFGPGTRLTVT.

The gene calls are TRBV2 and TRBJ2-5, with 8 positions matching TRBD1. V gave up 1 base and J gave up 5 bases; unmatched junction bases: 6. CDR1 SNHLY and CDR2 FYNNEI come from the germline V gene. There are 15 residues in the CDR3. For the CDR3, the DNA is TGTGCCAGCAGTGAAGGTCCAGGGGGCATGGAGACCCAGTACTTC. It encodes CASSEGPGGMETQYF.

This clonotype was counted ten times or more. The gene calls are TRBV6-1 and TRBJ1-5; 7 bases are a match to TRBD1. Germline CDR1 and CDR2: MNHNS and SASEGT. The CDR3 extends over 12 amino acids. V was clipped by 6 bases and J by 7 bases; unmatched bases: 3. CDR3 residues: CASRRQGQPQHF. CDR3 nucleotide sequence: TGTGCCAGCAGGCGACAGGGCCAGCCCCAGCATTTT.

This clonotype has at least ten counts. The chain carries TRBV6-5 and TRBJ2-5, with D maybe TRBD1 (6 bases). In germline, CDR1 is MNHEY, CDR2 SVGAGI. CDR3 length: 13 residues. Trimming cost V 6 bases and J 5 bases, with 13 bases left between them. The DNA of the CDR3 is TGTGCCAGCAGGTTACAGGGTTGGGAGACCCAGTACTTC. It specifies CASRLQGWETQYF.